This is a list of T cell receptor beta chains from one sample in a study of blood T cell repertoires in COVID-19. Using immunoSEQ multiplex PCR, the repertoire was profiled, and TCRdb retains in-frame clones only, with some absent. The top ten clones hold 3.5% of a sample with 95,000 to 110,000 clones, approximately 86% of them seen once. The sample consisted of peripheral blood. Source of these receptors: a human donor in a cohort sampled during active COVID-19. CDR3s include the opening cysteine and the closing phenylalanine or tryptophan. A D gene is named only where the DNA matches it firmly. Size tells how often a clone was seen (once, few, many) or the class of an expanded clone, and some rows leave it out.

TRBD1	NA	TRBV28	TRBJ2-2	CASSGPGQGQSGELFF	TGTGCCAGCAGTGGCCCGGGACAGGGGCAAAGCGGGGAGCTGTTTTTT
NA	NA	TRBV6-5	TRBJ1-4	CASGSGGTTNEKLFF	TGTGCCAGCGGATCTGGGGGGACGACTAATGAAAAACTGTTTTTT
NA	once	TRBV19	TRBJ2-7	CASSTPGTDEQYF	TGTGCCAGTAGTACTCCAGGAACGGACGAGCAGTACTTC
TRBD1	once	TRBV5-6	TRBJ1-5	CASSLRAGGFYGNQPQHF	TGTGCCAGCAGCTTGCGTGCAGGGGGCTTTTACGGCAATCAGCCCCAGCATTTT
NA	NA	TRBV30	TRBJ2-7	CAWSGGGVPYEQYF	TGTGCCTGGAGCGGAGGTGGGGTCCCCTACGAGCAGTACTTC
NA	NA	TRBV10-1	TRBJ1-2	CASSPGGGYGYTF	TGCGCCAGCTCGCCGGGGGGTGGCTATGGCTACACCTTC
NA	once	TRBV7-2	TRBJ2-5	CASSPTGRGETQYF	TGTGCCAGCAGCCCAACTGGGCGGGGTGAGACCCAGTACTTC
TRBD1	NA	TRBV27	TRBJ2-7	CASSATGAAAMQYF	TGTGCCAGCAGTGCTACAGGGGCCGCTGCTATGCAGTACTTC
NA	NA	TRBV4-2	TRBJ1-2	CASSQDLVPGGYTF	TGTGCCAGCAGCCAAGACTTAGTCCCGGGAGGCTACACCTTC
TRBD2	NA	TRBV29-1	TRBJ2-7	CSVEEPRGDEQYF	TGCAGCGTTGAAGAACCTCGGGGGGACGAGCAGTACTTC
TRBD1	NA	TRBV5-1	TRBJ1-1	CASSLTGVETEAFF	TGCGCCAGCAGCCTAACAGGGGTTGAAACTGAAGCTTTCTTT
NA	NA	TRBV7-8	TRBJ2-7	CASSLSPGQMHEQYF	TGTGCCAGCAGCTTATCTCCGGGACAAATGCACGAGCAGTACTTC
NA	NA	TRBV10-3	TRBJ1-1	CATFAGALNTEAFF	TGTGCCACCTTCGCGGGGGCTTTGAACACTGAAGCTTTCTTT
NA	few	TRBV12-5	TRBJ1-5	CASGPGDPRGQPQHF	TGTGCTAGTGGTCCGGGGGACCCAAGGGGTCAGCCCCAGCATTTT
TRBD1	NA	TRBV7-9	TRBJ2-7	CASSWTSGTGPLYEQYF	TGTGCCAGCAGCTGGACTTCCGGGACAGGGCCTCTCTACGAGCAGTACTTC
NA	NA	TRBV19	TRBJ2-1	CASSSPTRGYNEQFF	TGTGCCAGTAGTTCTCCGACGCGGGGTTACAATGAGCAGTTCTTC
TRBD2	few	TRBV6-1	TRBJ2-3	CASSEAAGSTDTQYF	TGTGCCAGCAGTGAAGCAGCGGGGAGCACAGATACGCAGTATTTT
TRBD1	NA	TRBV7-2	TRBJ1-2	CASSPRTPGGGGYGYTF	TGTGCCAGCAGCCCCCGCACCCCAGGGGGTGGAGGCTATGGCTACACCTTC
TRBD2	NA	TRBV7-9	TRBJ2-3	CASSPRTSGRRDTQYF	TGTGCCAGCAGCCCCCGGACTAGCGGGAGAAGAGATACGCAGTATTTT
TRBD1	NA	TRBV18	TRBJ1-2	CASSPGQDFYGYTF	TGTGCCAGCTCACCAGGACAGGATTTCTATGGCTACACCTTC
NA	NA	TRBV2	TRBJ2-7	CASSESASTAYEQYF	TGTGCCAGCAGTGAATCGGCTAGCACAGCCTACGAGCAGTACTTC
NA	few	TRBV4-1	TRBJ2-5	CASSQRTATEQETQYF	TGCGCCAGCAGCCAGAGGACAGCCACGGAACAAGAGACCCAGTACTTC
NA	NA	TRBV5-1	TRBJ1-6	CASSLVIGEGSPLHF	TGCGCCAGCAGCTTGGTTATCGGGGAAGGGTCACCCCTCCACTTT
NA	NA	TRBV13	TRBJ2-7	CASSPTILGGRTYEQYF	TGTGCCAGCAGCCCCACTATTCTGGGAGGACGAACCTACGAGCAGTACTTC
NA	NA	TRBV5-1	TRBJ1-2	CASSSEGDYGYTF	TGCGCCAGCAGCAGTGAGGGGGACTATGGCTACACCTTC
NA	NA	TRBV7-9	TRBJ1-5	CASSLVGGHQPQHF	TGTGCCAGCAGCTTAGTGGGAGGCCATCAGCCCCAGCATTTT
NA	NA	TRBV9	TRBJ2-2	CASSSDSANRGGELFF	TGTGCCAGCAGCTCAGATAGCGCCAACCGGGGCGGGGAGCTGTTTTTT
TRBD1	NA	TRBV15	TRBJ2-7	CATSRDRGSYEQYF	TGTGCCACCAGCAGGGACAGGGGCTCCTACGAGCAGTACTTC
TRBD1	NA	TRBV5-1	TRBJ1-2	CASSFSQGAGYGYTF	TGCGCCAGCAGCTTCTCGCAGGGGGCGGGCTATGGCTACACCTTC
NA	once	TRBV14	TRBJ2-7	CASSETPPTQYF	TGTGCCAGCAGCGAAACTCCCCCTACCCAGTACTTC
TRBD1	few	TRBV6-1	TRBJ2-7	CASSSPDRAAYEQYF	TGTGCCAGCAGTTCTCCCGACAGGGCGGCCTACGAGCAGTACTTC
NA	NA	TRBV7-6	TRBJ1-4	CASSPLGERDEKLFF	TGTGCCAGCAGCCCTCTGGGAGAGCGGGATGAAAAACTGTTTTTT
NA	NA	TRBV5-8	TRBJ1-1	CASSLFATANTEAFF	TGTGCCAGCAGCCTCTTCGCGACAGCGAACACTGAAGCTTTCTTT
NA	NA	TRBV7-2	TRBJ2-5	CASSYTSIETQYF	TGTGCCAGCAGCTATACTAGCATCGAGACCCAGTACTTC
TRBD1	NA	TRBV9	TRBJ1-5	CASSIGTANNQPQHF	TGTGCCAGCAGTATCGGGACAGCTAATAATCAGCCCCAGCATTTT
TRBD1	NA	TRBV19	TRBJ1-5	CASSTTGAGNQPQHF	TGTGCCAGTAGTACGACAGGGGCAGGCAATCAGCCCCAGCATTTT
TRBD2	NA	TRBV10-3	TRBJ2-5	CAISDPGTREETQYF	TGTGCCATCAGTGATCCCGGGACTAGAGAAGAGACCCAGTACTTC
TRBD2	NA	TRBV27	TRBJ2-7	CASRGTSGVYEQYF	TGTGCCAGCCGGGGGACTAGCGGGGTCTACGAGCAGTACTTC
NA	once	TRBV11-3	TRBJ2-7	CASSSEPQTNEQYF	TGTGCCAGCAGCTCCGAGCCCCAAACCAACGAGCAGTACTTC
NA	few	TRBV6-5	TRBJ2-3	CASTSRRGNTDTQYF	TGTGCCAGCACCTCCAGGCGCGGGAACACAGATACGCAGTATTTT
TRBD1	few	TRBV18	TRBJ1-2	CASSRDRDNGYTF	TGTGCCAGCTCACGGGACAGGGATAATGGCTACACCTTC
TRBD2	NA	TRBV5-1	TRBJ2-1	CASSAGPGTSFGVAKEQFF	TGCGCCAGCAGCGCAGGACCCGGGACTAGCTTTGGGGTGGCGAAGGAGCAGTTCTTC
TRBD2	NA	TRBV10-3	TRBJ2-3	CAISESLGTSGGTSTDTQYF	TGTGCCATCAGTGAGTCGCTCGGGACTAGCGGGGGAACTAGCACAGATACGCAGTATTTT
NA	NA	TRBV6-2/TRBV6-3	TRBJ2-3	CASSSVRAYSTDTQYF	TGTGCCAGCAGTTCAGTCAGGGCCTATTCCACAGATACGCAGTATTTT
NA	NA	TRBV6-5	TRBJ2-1	CASSYSGAGDEQFF	TGTGCCAGCAGTTACTCGGGGGCGGGGGATGAGCAGTTCTTC
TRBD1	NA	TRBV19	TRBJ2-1	CASSSRRDRGHNEQFF	TGTGCCAGTAGTTCCCGCCGGGACAGGGGGCACAATGAGCAGTTCTTC
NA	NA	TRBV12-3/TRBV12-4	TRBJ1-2	CASSFGGYGYTF	TGTGCCAGCAGTTTTGGCGGGTATGGCTACACCTTC
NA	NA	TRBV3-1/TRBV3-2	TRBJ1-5	CASSHTGVGSNQPQHF	TGTGCCAGCAGCCACACAGGAGTAGGTAGCAATCAGCCCCAGCATTTT
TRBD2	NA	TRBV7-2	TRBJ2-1	CASSLRGTSGSLSYNEQFF	TGTGCCAGCAGCTTAAGAGGGACTAGCGGGAGTCTGTCCTACAATGAGCAGTTCTTC
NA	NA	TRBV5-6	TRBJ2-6	CASSVTSVSGANVLTF	TGTGCCAGCAGCGTAACAAGCGTCTCTGGGGCCAACGTCCTGACTTTC
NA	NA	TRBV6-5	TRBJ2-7	CASRSTSVYEQYF	TGTGCCAGCAGGTCAACTAGTGTCTACGAGCAGTACTTC
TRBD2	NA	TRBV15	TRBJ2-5	CATSQSSGAAQETQYF	TGTGCCACCAGCCAATCCAGCGGGGCGGCCCAAGAGACCCAGTACTTC
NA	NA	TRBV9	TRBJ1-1	CASSVFGELPTEAFF	TGTGCCAGCAGCGTTTTCGGGGAATTACCGACTGAAGCTTTCTTT
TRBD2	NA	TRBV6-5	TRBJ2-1	CASRRLAGAYNEQFF	TGTGCCAGCAGGAGACTAGCGGGAGCCTACAATGAGCAGTTCTTC
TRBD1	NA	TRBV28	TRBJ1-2	CASSSRGLGYGYTF	TGTGCCAGCAGTTCCAGGGGGCTTGGCTATGGCTACACCTTC
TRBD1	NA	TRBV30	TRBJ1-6	CAWNRGGSSNNSPLHF	TGTGCCTGGAACAGGGGAGGTAGTTCGAATAATTCACCCCTCCACTTT
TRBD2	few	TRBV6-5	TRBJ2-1	CASSYSGAGDEQFF	TGTGCCAGCAGTTACTCGGGCGCGGGGGATGAGCAGTTCTTC
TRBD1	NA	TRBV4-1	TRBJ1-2	CASSQEGTGLGYTF	TGCGCCAGCAGCCAAGAGGGGACAGGCCTTGGCTACACCTTC
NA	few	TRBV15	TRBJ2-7	CATSSRQPGGEQYF	TGTGCCACCAGCAGCAGACAGCCCGGAGGGGAGCAGTACTTC